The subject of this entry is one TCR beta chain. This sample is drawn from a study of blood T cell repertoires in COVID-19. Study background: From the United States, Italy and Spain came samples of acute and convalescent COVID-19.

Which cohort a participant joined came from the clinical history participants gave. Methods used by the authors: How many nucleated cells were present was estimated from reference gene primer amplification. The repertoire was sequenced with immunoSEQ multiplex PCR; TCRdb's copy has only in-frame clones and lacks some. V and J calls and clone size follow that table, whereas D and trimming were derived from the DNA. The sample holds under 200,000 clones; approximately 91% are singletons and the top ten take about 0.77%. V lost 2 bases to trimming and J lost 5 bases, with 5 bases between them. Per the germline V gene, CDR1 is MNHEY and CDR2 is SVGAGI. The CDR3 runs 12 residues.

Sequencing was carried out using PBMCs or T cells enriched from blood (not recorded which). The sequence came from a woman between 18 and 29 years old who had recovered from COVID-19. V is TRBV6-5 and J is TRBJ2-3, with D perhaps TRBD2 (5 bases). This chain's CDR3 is CASSYAGDTQYF. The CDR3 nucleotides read TGTGCCAGCAGTTACGCGGGAGATACGCAGTATTTT.